The rows below give T cell receptor beta chains drawn from one sample of a study of vaccination effects on CD4 cells after COVID-19. The antigens for these receptors are not known. Libraries were prepared by immunoSEQ multiplex PCR; TCRdb keeps only in-frame clonotypes and omits some of them. The data contain about 44,000 clones, around 80% of them singletons. The starting material was CD4+ T cells from PBMCs cultured without peptide, obtained after COVID-19 vaccination. These receptors were taken from a human donor who had a prior SARS-CoV-2 infection. CDR3s include the opening cysteine and the closing phenylalanine or tryptophan. A D gene is named only where the DNA matches it firmly. Only part of the rows carry a size: once, few, many, or a class if the clone is expanded.

CASSTQTGGGGETQYF	TGTGCCAGTAGTACCCAGACAGGGGGCGGGGGAGAGACCCAGTACTTC	TRBJ2-5	TRBD1	NA	TRBV19
CASTDTDTQYF	TGTGCCAGTACGGACACAGATACGCAGTATTTT	TRBJ2-3	NA	NA	TRBV19
CASSLRGTDTQYF	TGTGCCAGCAGTTTAAGGGGGACAGATACGCAGTATTTT	TRBJ2-3	NA	NA	TRBV27
CASSQRGISITF	TGTGCCAGCAGCCAACGCGGAATTAGTATCACCTTC	TRBJ1-2	NA	few	TRBV3-1/TRBV3-2
CASSQDEGLAGDTQYF	TGCGCCAGCAGCCAAGATGAGGGACTAGCGGGAGATACGCAGTATTTT	TRBJ2-3	TRBD2	NA	TRBV4-1
CASSLLAAGANSEQFF	TGTGCCAGCAGCCTCCTTGCGGCGGGGGCCAACAGTGAGCAGTTCTTC	TRBJ2-1	NA	NA	TRBV3-1/TRBV3-2
CAWRNSGGGLGGYTF	TGTGCCTGGAGGAACTCAGGGGGCGGATTAGGAGGCTACACCTTC	TRBJ1-2	TRBD1	NA	TRBV30
CASSFSHAAKNIQYF	TGTGCCAGCAGCTTCTCCCATGCGGCCAAAAACATTCAGTACTTC	TRBJ2-4	NA	few	TRBV11-3
CASSLARDRGYGYTF	TGTGCCAGCAGCTTGGCTCGGGACAGGGGGTATGGCTACACCTTC	TRBJ1-2	TRBD1	NA	TRBV5-4
CASSLDLVPDTQYF	TGCGCCAGCAGCTTAGATCTAGTCCCAGATACGCAGTATTTT	TRBJ2-3	NA	NA	TRBV5-1
CASSGILSDTQYF	TGTGCCTCATCTGGGATTTTGTCAGATACGCAGTATTTT	TRBJ2-3	NA	few	TRBV19